This TCR beta chain was captured in a study of T-cell reconstitution after alpha-beta-depleted transplantation in children. General observations from the study: About two months after transplant, alpha-beta T cells reportedly came from several hundred expanded graft clones. Newly generated T cells supplied most T-cell counts and diversity one year post-transplant.

Molecular barcoding with unique molecular identifiers was used for the TCRbeta library. Each CDR3 protein gets one entry after TCRdb re-called the PCR reads with MiXCR. The repertoire holds 350,000 to 500,000 distinct CDR3 sequences, with roughly 44% as singletons. The sample holds a few counts of this clonotype. Its antigen is not identified. Germline CDR1 SGHNT, CDR2 YYREEE (reference sequence). With V trimmed by 0 bases and J by 5 bases, 4 bases remained unmatched. This CDR3 region has 15 residues. The TCR originated in a girl aged 2-10 years with aplastic anemia, due to receive a stem cell transplant. This chain links TRBV5-4 with TRBJ2-1; 8 bases line up with TRBD2. This material consisted of PBMCs, taken before TCRalphabeta/CD19-depleted stem cell transplant. CDR3 coding DNA: TGTGCCAGCAGCTTGGGGGGAGCGGGAGACAATGAGCAGTTCTTC. Its translation: CASSLGGAGDNEQFF.